Presented here are 21 T cell receptor beta chains from one specimen sequenced in a study of OX40 agonist ivuxolimab in advanced cancers. The protocol used for the library was the immunoSEQ multiplex PCR assay. The immuneACCESS repertoire file appears here via TCRdb, limited to in-frame rearrangements. These files lack a portion of the clones; in checked studies, under half of the deficit traces to unresolved V genes, and the cause of the others is not known. The sample yields tens of thousands of clones; 84% were counted once. The top ten clones comprise roughly 4.5% of the sample. The specimen comprised CD4+ or CD8+ T cells sorted from blood, sampled in a trial of the OX40 agonist ivuxolimab. Receptor source: an adult with an advanced solid tumor such as melanoma, head and neck, liver or kidney cancer.

The V gene is TRBV9, the J gene TRBJ2-7, with 8 bases matching TRBD1. Germline V CDR1 and CDR2: SGDLS, YYNGEE. Trimming took 1 base from V and 0 from J; bases not matched to a gene: 3. CDR3 length: 15 residues. The CDR3 here is CASSVNTGGSYEQYF. DNA for the CDR3: TGTGCCAGCAGCGTAAACACAGGGGGCTCCTACGAGCAGTACTTC.

The rearrangement links TRBV7-9 to TRBJ2-3; D uncertain. V lost 2 bases to trimming and J lost 2 bases, with 11 bases between them. Germline V gene data show CDR1 as SEHNR and CDR2 as FQNEAQ (reference sequence). The CDR3 covers 15 residues. DNA of the CDR3: TGTGCCAGCAGCTTACTGGGGTTGGCCACAGATACGCAGTATTTT. This translates into CASSLLGLATDTQYF.

V and J are TRBV7-9 and TRBJ1-4; 9 bases match TRBD1. The J segment lost 5 bases and the V segment lost 4 bases, leaving 5 bases of the junction unmatched. Germline V gives CDR1 SEHNR, CDR2 FQNEAQ (reference sequence). This CDR3 is built from 15 residues. This CDR3 reads CASSSGTGKNEKLFF. The CDR3 DNA follows: TGTGCCAGCAGCTCCGGGACAGGGAAAAATGAAAAACTGTTTTTT.

The CDR3 DNA sequence: TGTGCCAGCAGCCATGAACCGACAGGGAATGGAGAGACCCAGTACTTC. Its translation: CASSHEPTGNGETQYF. This chain uses TRBV5-4 with TRBJ2-5; 7 bases agree with TRBD1. This CDR3 is 16 amino acids long. The germline V gene has CDR1 SGHNT and CDR2 YYREEE (reference sequence). Losses at the gene ends were 4 bases for V and 4 bases for J; bases not matched to a gene: 13. The full variable domain, in which reference TRBV5-4 and TRBJ2-5 provide the parts outside the CDR3, is ETGVTQSPTHLIKTRGQQVTLRCSSQSGHNTVSWYQQALGQGPQFIFQYYREEENGRGNFPPRFSGLQFPNYSSELNVNALELDDSALYLCASSHEPTGNGETQYFGPGTRLLVL.

The CDR3 loop is CASSDQGIAANEKLFF. DNA for the CDR3: TGTGCCAGCAGTGATCAGGGGATAGCGGCTAATGAAAAACTGTTTTTT. The rearrangement uses TRBV2 and TRBJ1-4; D might be TRBD1 (6 bases). CDR1 and CDR2 from the germline V gene are SNHLY and FYNNEI. Trimming removed 3 bases from V and 3 bases from J, with 14 bases in between. This CDR3 spans 16 amino acids.

The gene calls are TRBV19 and TRBJ1-2, with 9 bases fitting TRBD1. Germline assignment: CDR1 LNHDA and CDR2 SQIVND (reference sequence). The J segment lost 5 bases and the V segment lost 5 bases, leaving 12 bases of the junction unmatched. CDR3 length: 16 amino acids. The CDR3: CASSPPPQGARYGYTF. The DNA of the CDR3 is TGTGCCAGTAGTCCCCCCCCACAGGGGGCAAGGTATGGCTACACCTTC.

This chain connects TRBV28 to TRBJ2-7; D could derive from TRBD1 or TRBD2 (5 bases each). V lost 2 bases to trimming and J lost 2 bases, with 7 bases between them. The CDR3 runs to 13 residues. CDR1 MDHEN and CDR2 SYDVKM come from the germline V gene. Here the CDR3 DNA reads TGTGCCAGCAGTTTACGAGGGGCCTACGAGCAGTACTTC. Translation: CASSLRGAYEQYF.

The chain combines TRBV2 with TRBJ1-5; D not certain. The CDR3 length is 15 residues. CDR1 is SNHLY and CDR2 is FYNNEI in the germline V gene. V gave up 2 bases and J gave up 3 bases, with 11 bases separating them. CDR3 DNA sequence: TGTGCCAGCAGTGAAAAGGCAGGCAACAATCAGCCCCAGCATTTT. It is translated as CASSEKAGNNQPQHF.

CDR3 nucleotides: TGTGCCAGCAGTTACGGAGAAACAGATACGCAGTATTTT. Encoded protein: CASSYGETDTQYF. This chain joins TRBV6-5 and TRBJ2-3; D remains unclear. This CDR3 spans 13 amino acids. V was shortened by 2 bases and J by 3 bases, with 6 bases between the two germline ends. Germline V gene lookup returns CDR1 MNHEY and CDR2 SVGAGI.

The chain couples TRBV7-9 to TRBJ2-5; the match to TRBD1 covers 10 bases. Germline CDR1 SEHNR, CDR2 FQNEAQ (reference sequence). The CDR3 runs to 16 residues. V trimming: 6 bases; J trimming: 2 bases; junction bases outside the gene matches: 9. The CDR3 nucleotides read TGTGCCAGCAGACCTGACAGGGGGCGAGAGCAAGAGACCCAGTACTTC. Translated, it gives CASRPDRGREQETQYF.

The chain has TRBV5-1 and TRBJ1-4; a weak D match, TRBD1 (6 bases). V was trimmed by 4 bases and J by 8 bases, leaving 18 bases between them. Germline-derived CDR1 and CDR2 are SGHRS and YFSETQ. The CDR3 sequence is 15 residues long. The CDR3 spells CASSPGAGSVEKLFF. In DNA form, the CDR3 reads TGCGCCAGCAGCCCAGGGGCAGGGTCGGTCGAAAAACTGTTTTTT.

This chain uses TRBV27 with TRBJ2-2; 11 nucleotides match TRBD1. Trimming at V came to 6 bases and at J to 7 bases, leaving 10 bases not matched to a gene. Germline V CDR1 and CDR2: MNHEY, SMNVEV (reference sequence). CDR3 length: 16 residues. CDR3 residues: CASSLGQGVLVGELFF. In DNA form, the CDR3 reads TGTGCCAGCAGCCTGGGACAGGGGGTTTTGGTCGGGGAGCTGTTTTTT.

The chain is built from TRBV5-6 and TRBJ1-2; 8 bases agree with TRBD1. CDR1 and CDR2 (germline): SGHDT, YYEEEE. Trimming cost V 6 bases and J 3 bases; bases outside gene matches: 7. The CDR3 consists of 14 residues. The CDR3 DNA reads TGTGCCAGCATTCGGGACAGGAAACACTATGGCTACACCTTC. This sequence encodes CASIRDRKHYGYTF.

This chain joins TRBV19 and TRBJ2-3, with D perhaps TRBD1 (6 bases). CDR1 and CDR2 (germline): LNHDA, SQIVND (reference sequence). The V gene lost 11 bases and the J gene lost 0 bases, with 21 bases spanning the gap. There are 16 residues in the CDR3. CDR3 sequence reads: CAVGTSLALSTDTQYF. In DNA form, the CDR3 reads TGTGCCGTAGGGACATCCCTCGCGCTTAGCACAGATACGCAGTATTTT.

In this sample, this clone turned up once. V is TRBV6-5 and J is TRBJ1-3; D gene ambiguous. V was trimmed by 6 bases and J by 2 bases, leaving 8 bases between them. Germline loops: CDR1 MNHEY, CDR2 SVGAGI. The CDR3 consists of 13 residues. Written as DNA, the CDR3 is TGTGCCAGCAGGTCCACAGCTGGAAACACCATATATTTT. Protein: CASRSTAGNTIYF.

This chain links TRBV7-9 with TRBJ2-5, with TRBD1 matching over 9 bases. V shed 5 bases and J 5 bases; nucleotides not matched to a gene: 6. The CDR3 totals 14 residues. Germline V gene sequence: CDR1 SEHNR, CDR2 FQNEAQ (reference sequence). This chain's CDR3 is CASSPTGGAETQYF. The CDR3 DNA follows: TGTGCCAGCAGCCCGACAGGGGGGGCGGAGACCCAGTACTTC.

This sequence joins TRBV9 and TRBJ1-1; weak D call: TRBD1 (5 bases). The V end was cut by 4 bases, the J end by 0 bases, with 13 bases between. The CDR3 totals 15 residues. The germline V gene encodes CDR1 SGDLS and CDR2 YYNGEE. CDR3 amino acids: CASSPLGRMNTEAFF. CDR3 sequence (DNA): TGTGCCAGCAGCCCCCTGGGACGAATGAACACTGAAGCTTTCTTT. The full variable domain, completed using reference TRBV9 and TRBJ1-1, is DSGVTQTPKHLITATGQRVTLRCSPRSGDLSVYWYQQSLDQGLQFLIQYYNGEERAKGNILERFSAQQFPDLHSELNLSSLELGDSALYFCASSPLGRMNTEAFFGQGTRLTVV.

The J gene is TRBJ2-5, the V gene TRBV13; D might be TRBD1 (5 bases). CDR1 PRHDT and CDR2 FYEKMQ come from the germline V gene (reference sequence). V was shortened by 2 bases and J by 2 bases, with 6 bases between the two germline ends. The CDR3 runs 13 residues. This chain's CDR3 is CASSLRQQETQYF. CDR3 coding DNA: TGTGCCAGCAGCTTACGACAGCAAGAGACCCAGTACTTC. The whole variable domain, remainder taken from reference TRBV13 and TRBJ2-5, is AAGVIQSPRHLIKEKRETATLKCYPIPRHDTVYWYQQGPGQDPQFLISFYEKMQSDKGSIPDRFSAQQFSDYHSELNMSSLELGDSALYFCASSLRQQETQYFGPGTRLLVL.

This chain links TRBV19 with TRBJ2-2; no clear D. CDR3 length equals 13 residues. Germline loops: CDR1 LNHDA, CDR2 SQIVND (reference sequence). Trimming pared 3 bases from V and 5 bases from J, leaving 7 bases between. CDR3 in amino acids: CASSIVGTGELFF. CDR3 DNA: TGTGCCAGTAGTATCGTTGGGACCGGGGAGCTGTTTTTT.

The genes are TRBV19 and TRBJ1-6; 8 bases are shared with TRBD1. The trim removed 6 bases at V and 6 bases at J, leaving 1 base unmatched. This CDR3 contains 13 residues. Per germline, CDR1 LNHDA and CDR2 SQIVND (reference sequence). CDR3 DNA: TGTGCCAGTAGACAGGGGGGTAATTCACCCCTCCACTTT. Protein sequence: CASRQGGNSPLHF. Full variable domain (remainder filled in from reference TRBV19 and TRBJ1-6): DGGITQSPKYLFRKEGQNVTLSCEQNLNHDAMYWYRQDPGQGLRLIYYSQIVNDFQKGDIAEGYSVSREKKESFPLTVTSAQKNPTAFYLCASRQGGNSPLHFGNGTRLTVT.

This chain connects TRBV5-1 to TRBJ2-1; TRBD2 is a possible D gene (6 bases). The CDR3 loop spans 14 amino acids. Germline CDR1 and CDR2: SGHRS and YFSETQ. V gave up 7 bases and J gave up 4 bases, with 15 bases separating them. CDR3 DNA: TGCGCCAGCCACGACAGCGGGCTATACAATGAGCAGTTCTTC. Protein sequence: CASHDSGLYNEQFF.